The 4 T cell receptor beta chains below come from one sample, sequenced in a study of CD8 T cells in ankylosing spondylitis. TCRdb fed the 5' RACE reads into MiXCR, producing one record per CDR3 protein. The sample comprises over 95,000 distinct CDR3 sequences, roughly 8.3% of which are singletons, and 8.5% to 10% rests with the top ten. The material sequenced was blood, either unsorted or a sorted T cell fraction (not recorded which). Source of these receptors: a male donor with ankylosing spondylitis or in good health (not recorded which).

This clonotype occurred many times. The gene calls are TRBV20-1 and TRBJ1-6, with D perhaps matching TRBD1 (5 bases). The V end was cut by 0 bases, the J end by 7 bases, with 10 bases between. This CDR3 comprises 14 residues. Germline CDR1 and CDR2: DFQATT and SNEGSKA (reference sequence). The DNA for the CDR3 is TGCAGTGCTAGAGACGCGACAGCGAATTCACCCCTCCACTTT. Translation gives CSARDATANSPLHF.

The rearrangement links TRBV20-1 to TRBJ2-2, with D perhaps matching TRBD1 (6 bases). Germline values: CDR1 DFQATT, CDR2 SNEGSKA (reference sequence). V was pared by 0 bases and J by 8 bases, with 13 bases between. CDR3 length: 14 amino acids. In nucleotides, the CDR3 is TGCAGTGCTAGAGATGCAGGGGCGCAGGGGGAGCTGTTTTTT. This sequence encodes CSARDAGAQGELFF.

In this sample, this clonotype turned up many times. The chain joins TRBV6-5 to TRBJ1-6; a weak D match, TRBD1 (5 bases). V lost 8 bases, J lost 4 bases, and 12 bases lay in between. The CDR3 spans 14 residues. CDR1 is MNHEY and CDR2 is SVGAGI in the germline V gene. In DNA, the CDR3 is TGTGCCAGCCGCGGAGAGGGGTATAATTCACCCCTCCACTTT. It specifies CASRGEGYNSPLHF.

V gene TRBV7-2 combines with J gene TRBJ2-3; D possibly corresponds to TRBD1 (7 bases). Germline CDR1 reads SGHTA; CDR2 reads FQGNSA. V shed 6 bases and J shed 0 bases, with 19 bases lying between them. This CDR3 region has 17 residues. The CDR3 DNA reads as TGTGCCAGCAGTTATCCCCCAGGGGGGCAAAGCACAGATACGCAGTATTTT. Its protein is CASSYPPGGQSTDTQYF.